The next 8 T cell receptor beta chains were all read from a single sample in a study of blood T cell repertoires in COVID-19. Sequenced by immunoSEQ multiplex PCR; TCRdb stores in-frame clones only, minus some. The sample lists almost 500,000 clones; 70% to 90% were seen once. The sample consisted of PBMCs or T cells enriched from blood (not recorded which). These TCRs come from a woman aged 55 to 70 who had recovered from COVID-19.

This clone was seen once. The gene calls are TRBV28 and TRBJ2-1, with D perhaps matching TRBD2 (6 bases). CDR1 and CDR2 (germline): MDHEN, SYDVKM. The V end lost 6 bases, the J end lost 6 bases, and 21 bases lay between the germline ends. This CDR3 is 16 amino acids long. The CDR3 spells CASRDPREDRFNEQFF. The CDR3 DNA reads as TGTGCCAGCAGGGACCCCAGGGAGGATAGGTTCAATGAGCAGTTCTTC.

The V gene is TRBV4-1, the J gene TRBJ1-3; 8 bases are a match to TRBD1. This CDR3 is built from 15 residues. In germline, CDR1 is MGHRA, CDR2 YSYEKL. Germline trimming cut 2 bases from V and 4 bases from J; bases unmatched to any gene: 4. The CDR3 DNA reads TGCGCCAGCAGCCAACTCCAGGGGGCGGGAAACACCATATATTTT. This sequence encodes CASSQLQGAGNTIYF.

The J gene is TRBJ1-6, the V gene TRBV6-6; 7 bases are a match to TRBD1. This CDR3 has 15 amino acids. With V trimmed by 6 bases and J by 6 bases, 8 bases remained unmatched. Germline V gene lookup returns CDR1 MNHNY and CDR2 SVGAGI (reference sequence). The CDR3: CASRTGGTVNSPLHF. CDR3 in DNA: TGTGCCAGCAGAACAGGAGGGACAGTTAATTCACCCCTCCACTTT.

The chain carries TRBV18 and TRBJ1-1, with unresolved D. V was shortened by 0 bases and J by 5 bases, with 13 bases between the two germline ends. The CDR3 contains 15 residues. The germline V gene encodes CDR1 KGHSH and CDR2 LQKENI. The CDR3 here is CASSPPVRARTEAFF. CDR3 nucleotides: TGTGCCAGCTCACCACCCGTTCGAGCACGTACTGAAGCTTTCTTT. Drawing the rest from reference TRBV18 and TRBJ1-1, the complete variable domain is NAGVMQNPRHLVRRRGQEARLRCSPMKGHSHVYWYRQLPEEGLKFMVYLQKENIIDESGMPKERFSAEFPKEGPSILRIQQVVRGDSAAYFCASSPPVRARTEAFFGQGTRLTVV.

This rearrangement joins TRBV10-1 to TRBJ1-5; D is unresolved. Trimming left V 4 bases short and J 6 bases short, with 10 bases between. This CDR3 comprises 13 residues. Germline values: CDR1 WNHNN, CDR2 SYGVQD (reference sequence). The chain's CDR3 is CASSAGDSQPQHF. CDR3 coding DNA: TGCGCCAGCAGTGCCGGGGATAGTCAGCCCCAGCATTTT.

The gene calls are TRBV3-1 (or the pseudogene TRBV3-2) and TRBJ2-1; TRBD2 matches at 7 bases. Germline V CDR1 and CDR2: LGHDT, YNNKEL (reference sequence). CDR3 size: 14 residues. Losses at the gene ends were 4 bases for V and 8 bases for J; bases not matched to a gene: 8. The CDR3 reads CASSLGTTIDEQFF. The CDR3 DNA sequence: TGTGCCAGCAGCCTCGGGACTACGATCGATGAGCAGTTCTTC.

This chain links TRBV5-6 with TRBJ2-3; D gene ambiguous. The CDR3 runs to 14 residues. CDR1 is SGHDT, CDR2 YYEEEE, per germline. With 4 bases removed from V and 0 bases from J, the gap between germline ends came to 9 bases. In nucleotides, the CDR3 is TGTGCCAGCAGCGCGGCGCGGAGCACAGATACGCAGTATTTT. Residues: CASSAARSTDTQYF.

The CDR3 DNA reads TGTGCCAGCAGCGGGAGGGGGCAGAACACAGATACGCAGTATTTT. It specifies CASSGRGQNTDTQYF. This chain uses TRBV9 with TRBJ2-3; D is perhaps TRBD1 (7 bases). The V end was cut by 3 bases, the J end by 2 bases, with 13 bases between. The germline V gene encodes CDR1 SGDLS and CDR2 YYNGEE. This CDR3 has 15 residues.